Presented here are 22 T cell receptor beta chains from one specimen sequenced in a study of breast tumors, draining lymph nodes, adjacent tissues. Breast cancer patients provided tissue from their axillary draining lymph nodes. TCRdb reprocessed the multiplex PCR reads via MiXCR and lists one record per CDR3 protein. This sample has approximately 180,000 distinct CDR3 sequences; 33% occur once, and the top ten carry about 4.1%. Sequencing was performed on axillary lymph node tissue. The receptor source for this set is a female donor with breast cancer. Some clones in this sample may be carry-over from other donors' samples.

This clonotype was seen at least ten times. V usage is TRBV7-6 and J usage is TRBJ2-1; TRBD1 agrees at 8 bases. Germline V gene data show CDR1 as SGHVS and CDR2 as FNYEAQ. The CDR3 contains 15 residues. Germline trimming cut 10 bases from V and 0 bases from J; bases unmatched to any gene: 8. CDR3: CATRTGRSSYNEQFF. The DNA of the CDR3 is TGTGCCACCAGGACAGGGCGCAGCTCCTACAATGAGCAGTTCTTC.

This clonotype was observed at least ten times. This chain links TRBV29-1 with TRBJ2-4, with 7 bases identical to TRBD1. The CDR3 has 14 amino acids. Germline V gene data show CDR1 as SQVTM and CDR2 as ANQGSEA. Germline trimming cut 7 bases from V and 7 bases from J; bases unmatched to any gene: 13. Written as DNA, the CDR3 is TGCAGCGCAATCACGGGACAGTGGGGGAACATTCAGTACTTC. Its translation is CSAITGQWGNIQYF.

This clonotype was counted between two and nine times. This may come from a read error, since a much larger clone is one base off. J is TRBJ2-3 and V is TRBV12-3 or TRBV12-4; maybe TRBD2 (5 bases). The CDR3 extends over 14 amino acids. V was cut by 3 bases and J by 5 bases, with 12 bases left in between. The chain's CDR3 is CASSFGGLGDTQYF. CDR3 DNA: TGTGCCAGCAGTTTCGGCGGGCTCGGAGATACGCAGTATTTT.

As regards this clonotype: With a much larger clone just one base away, this may be a read error. The chain has TRBV5-6 and TRBJ2-2; 8 positions agree with TRBD1. CDR1 is SGHDT, CDR2 YYEEEE, per germline. This CDR3 is 15 amino acids long. Trimming at V came to 1 base and at J to 6 bases, leaving 5 bases not matched to a gene. The CDR3 loop is CASSLQGARAGELFF. Here the CDR3 DNA reads TGTGCCAGCAGCTTGCAGGGGGCCAGGGCCGGGGAGCTGTTTTTT.

To note about this clonotype: The conserved final phenylalanine or tryptophan is absent from the CDR3, which likely points to a read error. The DNA is omitted, as the CDR3 cannot be located on it reliably, and the CDR3 follows TCRdb's listing. The CDR3: CASSPPVGAQETQSL. The chain links TRBV7-9 to TRBJ2-5; the table's D call TRBD1 went unverified against the DNA. Germline loops: CDR1 SEHNR, CDR2 FQNEAQ (reference sequence). Ends included, the CDR3 has 15 residues.

In this sample, this clonotype turned up once. The chain recombines TRBV20-1 with TRBJ2-5; D possibly corresponds to TRBD2 (5 bases). CDR1 is DFQATT, CDR2 SNEGSKA, per germline (reference sequence). This CDR3 contains 17 residues. V shed 3 bases and J shed 5 bases, with 25 bases lying between them. The CDR3 DNA follows: TGCAGTGCTAGTGGAGAAACTGGGGTCTCTCGAGGGGAGACCCAGTACTTC. Its translation: CSASGETGVSRGETQYF.

This clonotype showed up many times. The genes are TRBV12-3 or TRBV12-4 and TRBJ2-1; 7 bases match TRBD2. The CDR3 has 13 amino acids. V was pared by 6 bases and J by 9 bases, with 8 bases of the junction left unmatched. This CDR3 reads CASSLGLKGEQFF. The CDR3 coding sequence is TGTGCCAGCAGCCTGGGACTAAAGGGTGAGCAGTTCTTC.

The rearrangement joins TRBV4-3 to TRBJ1-2; 8 nucleotides agree with TRBD1. The CDR3 contains 15 residues. CDR1 LGHNA and CDR2 YSLEER come from the germline V gene. Losses at the gene ends were 0 bases for V and 5 bases for J; bases not matched to a gene: 5. Here the CDR3 DNA reads TGCGCCAGCAGCCAAGACCGGGACAGGACTTATGGCTACACCTTC. Translating gives CASSQDRDRTYGYTF.

This clonotype was seen more than once but under ten times. CDR3 region: CASRPSVAGGDTQYF. The CDR3, as DNA: TGTGCCAGCAGACCCTCCGTAGCGGGAGGGGATACGCAGTATTTT. V gene TRBV6-5 combines with J gene TRBJ2-3, with 11 bases identical to TRBD2. The CDR3 has 15 residues. Germline lookup yields CDR1 MNHEY and CDR2 SVGAGI. Trimming took 6 bases from V and 6 from J; bases not matched to a gene: 8.

On this clonotype itself: This may be a read error, as it is one base from a much larger clone. J is TRBJ2-7 and V is TRBV5-4; D gene unclear. The CDR3 is 11 amino acids. CDR1 is SGHNT and CDR2 is YYREEE in the germline V gene (reference sequence). Here the CDR3 DNA reads TGTGCCTGCAGCGACTCTGTCGAGCAGTACTTC. The encoded protein is CACSDSVEQYF.

This clonotype was detected many times. This chain connects TRBV20-1 to TRBJ2-5, with D unresolved. The ends were cut back, 0 bases at V and 5 bases at J, with 19 bases in the middle. This CDR3 comprises 16 residues. Germline V gene lookup returns CDR1 DFQATT and CDR2 SNEGSKA (reference sequence). The CDR3 reads CSARDSEQARVETQYF. CDR3 DNA: TGCAGTGCTAGAGATAGTGAGCAGGCCCGAGTGGAGACCCAGTACTTC.

Worth noting for this clonotype: A read error may explain this, as a much larger clone is one base away. The chain recombines TRBV29-1 with TRBJ1-1; D unresolved. The CDR3 contains 12 residues. The V gene lost 6 bases and the J gene lost 0 bases, with 8 bases spanning the gap. Germline V gene data show CDR1 as SQVTM and CDR2 as ANQGSEA. The chain's CDR3 is CSVQRMNTEAFF. Here the CDR3 DNA reads TGCAGCGTACAGAGGATGAACACTGAAGCTTTCTTT.

There are a few counts of this clonotype. V and J are TRBV28 and TRBJ1-5, with D perhaps matching TRBD1 (6 bases). Trimming cost V 6 bases and J 6 bases, with 15 bases left between them. This CDR3 has 14 amino acids. Germline assignment: CDR1 MDHEN and CDR2 SYDVKM. The CDR3 region is CASRPRQARQPQHF. The CDR3 DNA follows: TGTGCCAGCAGACCTCGACAGGCTCGTCAGCCCCAGCATTTT.

This clonotype was counted ten times or more. This chain's CDR3 is CAIGGVANEKLFF. The CDR3 DNA is TGTGCCATAGGGGGTGTAGCTAATGAAAAACTGTTTTTT. The chain couples TRBV7-9 to TRBJ1-4; TRBD1 is a possible D gene (6 bases). The germline V gene has CDR1 SEHNR and CDR2 FQNEAQ (reference sequence). V was trimmed by 10 bases and J by 3 bases, leaving 12 bases between them. This CDR3 spans 13 amino acids.

This clonotype was recorded once. The rearrangement joins TRBV5-8 to TRBJ2-5; 7 bases match TRBD2. Germline CDR1 and CDR2: SGHTS and YDEGEE. The V and J ends lost 4 bases and 5 bases, in that order; junction bases with no gene match: 14. The CDR3 has 16 amino acids. The CDR3 is CASSARDGGKWETQYF. The CDR3 DNA sequence: TGTGCCAGCAGCGCCCGGGACGGGGGGAAGTGGGAGACCCAGTACTTC.

There are many counts of this clonotype. This chain connects TRBV4-2 to TRBJ2-3; perhaps TRBD2 as D (5 bases). The CDR3 has 15 residues. V lost 0 bases and J lost 6, with 13 bases in between. From germline, CDR1 is LGHNA and CDR2 YNFKEQ. In DNA, the CDR3 is TGTGCCAGCAGCCAAGATCCGGGGAGCAAGGATACGCAGTATTTT. Its protein is CASSQDPGSKDTQYF.

This clonotype was recorded many times. The chain is built from TRBV3-1 and TRBJ2-7; D remains ambiguous. Trimming shortened V by 5 bases and J by 3 bases, and 11 bases separated the two germline ends. Germline assignment: CDR1 LGHDT and CDR2 YNNKEL (reference sequence). This CDR3 is 13 amino acids long. The CDR3 region has the DNA TGTGCCAGCAGCTCCTTACATAACTACGAGCAGTACTTC. Amino acid sequence: CASSSLHNYEQYF.

This clonotype was counted a single time. A much larger clone sits a single nucleotide away, making a read error possible. The chain carries TRBV6-1 and TRBJ1-5, with a weak D call TRBD1 (6 bases). CDR3 length equals 16 residues. Trimming took 8 bases from V and 3 from J, leaving 20 bases between them. Looked up from germline, CDR1 is MNHNS and CDR2 is SASEGT. The CDR3 sequence: CASGRSTSGANQPQHF. CDR3 nucleotides: TGTGCCAGCGGTAGAAGTACTTCAGGGGCCAATCAGCCCCAGCATTTT.

On this clonotype itself: The germline gene is not matched at one end of the junction; a read error may be the cause. The chain is built from TRBV6-1 and TRBJ2-2; the match to TRBD2 covers 9 bases. The CDR3 is made up of 14 amino acids. Germline V gene sequence: CDR1 MNHNS, CDR2 SASEGT. Here the CDR3 DNA reads TGTGCCAGTAGGACTAGCGCGAACACCGGGGGGCTGTTTTTT. As protein: CASRTSANTGGLFF.

The gene calls are TRBV20-1 and TRBJ2-3; D unclear. This CDR3 spans 15 amino acids. The germline V and J ends were trimmed by 6 bases and 11 bases, with 27 bases remaining between them. CDR1 and CDR2 from the germline V gene are DFQATT and SNEGSKA (reference sequence). In nucleotides, the CDR3 is TGCAGTGCAAGCGACCGACTTAATGCTGGCAATGAGCAGTATTTT. Translated, it gives CSASDRLNAGNEQYF.

Details on this clonotype: This CDR3 fails to terminate in the conserved phenylalanine or tryptophan, so it likely reflects a read error. The V call is TRBV19, the J call TRBJ2-5, with a tentative D call TRBD2 (6 bases). V was pared by 4 bases and J by 4 bases, with 19 bases between. The CDR3 contains 16 residues. Per the germline V gene, CDR1 is LNHDA and CDR2 is SQIVND (reference sequence). The CDR3 here is CASSRTLVGGRETQYS. CDR3 nucleotides: TGTGCCAGTAGTAGAACCCTAGTGGGGGGAAGAGAGACCCAGTACTCC.

This clonotype was recorded at least ten times. This chain joins TRBV15 and TRBJ1-3; D call uncertain. This CDR3 spans 18 amino acids. Trimming removed 4 bases from V and 1 base from J, with 20 bases in between. Germline V CDR1 and CDR2: LNHNV, YYDKDF (reference sequence). The CDR3 DNA is TGTGCCACCAGCAAACGCGCGGTGGGGAGGCGATCTGGAAACACCATATATTTT. Translation gives CATSKRAVGRRSGNTIYF.